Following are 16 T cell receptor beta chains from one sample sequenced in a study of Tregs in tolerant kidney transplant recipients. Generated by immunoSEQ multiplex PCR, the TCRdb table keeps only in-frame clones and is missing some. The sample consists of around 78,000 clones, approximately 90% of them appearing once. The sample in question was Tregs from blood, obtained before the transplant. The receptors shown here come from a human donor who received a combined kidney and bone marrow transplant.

In nucleotides, the CDR3 is TGTGCCAGCGCTCCGCGGCCCTACGAGCAGTACTTC. Translation: CASAPRPYEQYF. This sequence joins TRBV28 and TRBJ2-7; D is undetermined. Trimming shortened V by 8 bases and J by 2 bases, and 10 bases separated the two germline ends. Germline V gene sequence: CDR1 MDHEN, CDR2 SYDVKM. This CDR3 comprises 12 residues.

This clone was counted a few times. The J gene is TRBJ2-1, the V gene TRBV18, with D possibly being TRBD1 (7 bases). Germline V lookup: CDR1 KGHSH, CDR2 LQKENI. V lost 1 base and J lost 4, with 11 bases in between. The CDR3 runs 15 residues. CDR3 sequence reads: CASSPLTGTYNEQFF. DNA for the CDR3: TGTGCCAGCTCACCACTGACAGGGACTTACAATGAGCAGTTCTTC.

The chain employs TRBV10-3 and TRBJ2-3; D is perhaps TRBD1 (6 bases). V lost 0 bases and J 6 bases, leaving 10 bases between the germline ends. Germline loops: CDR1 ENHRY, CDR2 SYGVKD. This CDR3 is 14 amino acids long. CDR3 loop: CAISESGGGDTQYF. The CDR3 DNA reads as TGTGCCATCAGTGAGTCTGGGGGCGGTGATACGCAGTATTTT.

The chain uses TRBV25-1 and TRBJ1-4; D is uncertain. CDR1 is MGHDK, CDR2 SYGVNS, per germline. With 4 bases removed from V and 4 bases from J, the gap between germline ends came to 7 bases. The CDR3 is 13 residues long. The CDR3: CASSVQRNEKLFF. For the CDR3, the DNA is TGTGCCAGCAGTGTACAGCGTAATGAAAAACTGTTTTTT.

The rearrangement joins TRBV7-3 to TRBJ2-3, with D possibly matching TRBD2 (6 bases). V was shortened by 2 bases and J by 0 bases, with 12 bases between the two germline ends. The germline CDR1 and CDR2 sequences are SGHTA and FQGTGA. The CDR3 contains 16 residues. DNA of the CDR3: TGTGCCAGCAGCTTACGACCCGGGACTAGCACAGATACGCAGTATTTT. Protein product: CASSLRPGTSTDTQYF. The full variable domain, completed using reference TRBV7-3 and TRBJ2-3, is GAGVSQTPSNKVTEKGKYVELRCDPISGHTALYWYRQSLGQGPEFLIYFQGTGAADDSGLPNDRFFAVRPEGSVSTLKIQRTERGDSAVYLCASSLRPGTSTDTQYFGPGTRLTVL.

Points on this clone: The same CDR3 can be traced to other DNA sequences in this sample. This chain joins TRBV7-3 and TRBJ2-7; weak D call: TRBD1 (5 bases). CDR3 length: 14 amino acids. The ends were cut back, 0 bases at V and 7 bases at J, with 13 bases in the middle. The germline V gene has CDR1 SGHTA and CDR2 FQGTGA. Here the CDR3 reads CASSLTGRTGEQYF. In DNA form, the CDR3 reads TGTGCCAGCAGCTTAACTGGTCGAACAGGAGAGCAGTACTTC.

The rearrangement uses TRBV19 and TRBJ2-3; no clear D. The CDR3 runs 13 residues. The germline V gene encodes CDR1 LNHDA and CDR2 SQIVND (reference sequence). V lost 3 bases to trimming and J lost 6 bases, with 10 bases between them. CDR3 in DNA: TGTGCCAGTAGTATGTCGTTGAGGGATACGCAGTATTTT. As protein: CASSMSLRDTQYF.

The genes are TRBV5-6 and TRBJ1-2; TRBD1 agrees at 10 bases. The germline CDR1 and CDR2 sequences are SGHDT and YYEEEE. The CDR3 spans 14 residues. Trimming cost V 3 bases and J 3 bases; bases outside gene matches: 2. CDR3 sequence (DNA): TGTGCCAGCAGCTCGGGACAGGGGTACTATGGCTACACCTTC. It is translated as CASSSGQGYYGYTF.

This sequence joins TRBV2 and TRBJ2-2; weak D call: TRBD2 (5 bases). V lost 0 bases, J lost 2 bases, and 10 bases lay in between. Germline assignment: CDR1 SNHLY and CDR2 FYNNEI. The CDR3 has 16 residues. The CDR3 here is CASSEAGAVNTGELFF. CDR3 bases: TGTGCCAGCAGTGAAGCCGGAGCGGTCAACACCGGGGAGCTGTTTTTT.

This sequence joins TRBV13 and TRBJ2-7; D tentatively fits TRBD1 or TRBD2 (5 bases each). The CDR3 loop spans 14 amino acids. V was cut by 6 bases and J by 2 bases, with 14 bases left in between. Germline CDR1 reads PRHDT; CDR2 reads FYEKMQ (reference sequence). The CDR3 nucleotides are TGTGCCAGCAGACGCCGGGACGGACCCTACGAGCAGTACTTC. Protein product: CASRRRDGPYEQYF. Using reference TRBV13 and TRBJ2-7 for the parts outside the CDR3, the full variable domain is AAGVIQSPRHLIKEKRETATLKCYPIPRHDTVYWYQQGPGQDPQFLISFYEKMQSDKGSIPDRFSAQQFSDYHSELNMSSLELGDSALYFCASRRRDGPYEQYFGPGTRLTVT.

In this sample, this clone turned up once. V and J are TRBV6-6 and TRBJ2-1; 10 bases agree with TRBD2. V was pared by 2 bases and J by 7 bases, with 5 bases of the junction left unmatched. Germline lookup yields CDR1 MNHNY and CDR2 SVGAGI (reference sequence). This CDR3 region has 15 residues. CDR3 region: CASSYLSGRANEQFF. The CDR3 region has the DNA TGTGCCAGCAGTTACCTCAGCGGGAGGGCGAATGAGCAGTTCTTC.

The DNA of the CDR3 is TGTGCCAGCAGCTCTCGACAGGGTAGGTTAGACGAAAAACTGTTTTTT. Amino acids: CASSSRQGRLDEKLFF. This chain links TRBV4-2 with TRBJ1-4, with 7 bases fitting TRBD1. V trimming: 5 bases; J trimming: 8 bases; junction bases outside the gene matches: 14. The CDR3 totals 16 residues. Germline lookup yields CDR1 LGHNA and CDR2 YNFKEQ.

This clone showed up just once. The CDR3 loop is CASSLTRGREQYF. CDR3 bases: TGCGCCAGCAGCTTAACCCGGGGGCGGGAGCAGTACTTC. The V call is TRBV5-1, the J call TRBJ2-7; tentatively, D is TRBD1 or TRBD2 (6 bases each). CDR3 length: 13 residues. Deletions cut 2 bases from V and 7 bases from J, with 13 bases between. Germline V gene sequence: CDR1 SGHRS, CDR2 YFSETQ.

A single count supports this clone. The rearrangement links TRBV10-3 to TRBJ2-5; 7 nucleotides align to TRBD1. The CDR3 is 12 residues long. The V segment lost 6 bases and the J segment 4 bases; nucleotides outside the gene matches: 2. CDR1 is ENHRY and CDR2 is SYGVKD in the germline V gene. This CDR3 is CAIRGGTETQYF. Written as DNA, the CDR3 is TGTGCCATCAGAGGGGGCACAGAGACCCAGTACTTC.

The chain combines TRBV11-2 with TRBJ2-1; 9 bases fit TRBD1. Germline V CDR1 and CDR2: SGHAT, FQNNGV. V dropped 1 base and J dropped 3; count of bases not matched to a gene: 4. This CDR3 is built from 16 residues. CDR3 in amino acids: CASSLAPGQGYNEQFF. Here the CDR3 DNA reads TGTGCCAGCAGCTTAGCCCCGGGACAGGGCTACAATGAGCAGTTCTTC.

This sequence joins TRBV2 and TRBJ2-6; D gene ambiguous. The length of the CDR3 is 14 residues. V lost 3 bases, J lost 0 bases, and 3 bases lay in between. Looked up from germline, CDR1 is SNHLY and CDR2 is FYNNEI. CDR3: CASSDRSGANVLTF. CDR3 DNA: TGTGCCAGCAGTGACCGCTCTGGGGCCAACGTCCTGACTTTC.